The 28 T cell receptor beta chains reported below all come from one sample, sequenced in a study of T-cell memory formation after mild COVID-19. TCRdb re-derived calls from the 5' RACE reads in MiXCR, one entry per CDR3 protein. The repertoire holds approximately 500,000 distinct CDR3 sequences, with more than 20% as singletons. The specimen was PBMCs or a T cell subset sorted from them (not recorded which). These receptors all stem from an adult woman who had mild COVID-19 (a few samples of this study predate the infection). Cell type and time point are not known.

The rearrangement links TRBV7-6 to TRBJ2-1; TRBD2 matches 10 bases. The CDR3 runs to 15 residues. J gave up 4 bases and V 5 bases, and 5 bases lay outside the gene matches. The germline V gene has CDR1 SGHVS and CDR2 FNYEAQ. DNA for the CDR3: TGTGCCAGCAGCCGGAGCGGGGGGGCGTACAATGAGCAGTTCTTC. Translated: CASSRSGGAYNEQFF. The full variable domain, rest sourced from reference TRBV7-6 and TRBJ2-1, is GAGVSQSPRYKVTKRGQDVALRCDPISGHVSLYWYRQALGQGPEFLTYFNYEAQQDKSGLPNDRFSAERPEGSISTLTIQRTEQRDSAMYRCASSRSGGAYNEQFFGPGTRLTVL.

The chain uses TRBV7-2 and TRBJ2-7; 7 nucleotides match TRBD2. The CDR3 is 15 amino acids. Trimming took 5 bases from V and 0 from J; bases not matched to a gene: 7. Germline CDR1 and CDR2: SGHTA and FQGNSA. CDR3 bases: TGTGCCAGCAGCCCCTACTCTAGCGGCTCCTACGAGCAGTACTTC. Encoded protein: CASSPYSSGSYEQYF.

This clonotype was picked up many times. The J gene is TRBJ2-5, the V gene TRBV5-4; D is undetermined. Deletions cut 5 bases from V and 1 base from J, with 15 bases between. CDR3 length: 15 residues. CDR1 and CDR2 (germline): SGHNT, YYREEE (reference sequence). The CDR3 DNA reads TGTGCCAGCAGGAATGTTGCCGTAAGCCAAGAGACCCAGTACTTC. Translating gives CASRNVAVSQETQYF.

This clonotype was observed many times. This chain uses TRBV20-1 with TRBJ2-7; 8 nucleotides align to TRBD1. The ends lost 1 base at V and 5 bases at J; junction bases unmatched: 7. Germline V gene lookup returns CDR1 DFQATT and CDR2 SNEGSKA (reference sequence). This CDR3 has 14 amino acids. The CDR3 region is CSARVSGGADEQYF. CDR3 nucleotide sequence: TGCAGTGCTAGAGTCTCAGGGGGCGCAGACGAGCAGTACTTC.

CDR3 amino acids: CASSPRASGSLWEQYF. CDR3 sequence (DNA): TGCGCCAGCAGCCCCCGGGCTAGCGGGAGTCTCTGGGAGCAGTACTTC. The rearrangement uses TRBV5-1 and TRBJ2-7; 10 bases map to TRBD2. The ends lost 4 bases at V and 7 bases at J; junction bases unmatched: 14. The CDR3 is 16 residues long. Germline CDR1 and CDR2: SGHRS and YFSETQ.

The V call is TRBV20-1, the J call TRBJ1-1; D gene unclear. This CDR3 is 11 amino acids long. The ends were cut back, 6 bases at V and 3 bases at J, with 8 bases in the middle. The V gene's germline CDR1 is DFQATT and CDR2 SNEGSKA (reference sequence). This CDR3 reads CSATPYTEAFF. CDR3 coding DNA: TGCAGTGCCACCCCATACACTGAAGCTTTCTTT.

The chain combines TRBV7-8 with TRBJ2-5, with 8 bases identical to TRBD2. Losses at the gene ends were 1 base for V and 5 bases for J; bases not matched to a gene: 6. The germline V gene encodes CDR1 SGHVS and CDR2 FQNEAQ. The CDR3 has 15 amino acids. CDR3 in DNA: TGTGCCAGCAGCTTAGAGGCGGGGGGAGATGAGACCCAGTACTTC. As protein: CASSLEAGGDETQYF.

J is TRBJ1-6 and V is TRBV6-5; TRBD1 agrees at 7 bases. V shed 5 bases and J 7 bases; nucleotides not matched to a gene: 2. The length of the CDR3 is 13 residues. Germline CDR1 reads MNHEY; CDR2 reads SVGAGI. This CDR3 reads CASSDRVNSPLHF. In DNA form, the CDR3 reads TGTGCCAGCAGTGACAGGGTCAATTCACCCCTCCACTTT.

This clonotype was counted a few times. V usage is TRBV20-1 and J usage is TRBJ1-2; D is undetermined. Trimming took off 1 base at V and 7 bases at J, with 13 bases between the two ends. This CDR3 spans 13 amino acids. Germline values: CDR1 DFQATT, CDR2 SNEGSKA (reference sequence). Here the CDR3 reads CSARVGTNSGYTF. Written as DNA, the CDR3 is TGCAGTGCTAGAGTGGGCACAAACAGTGGCTACACCTTC.

A few counts support this clonotype. J is TRBJ1-6 and V is TRBV7-2; a possible D gene is TRBD1 (6 bases). This CDR3 comprises 15 residues. In germline, CDR1 is SGHTA, CDR2 FQGNSA. The V gene lost 4 bases and the J gene lost 7 bases, with 14 bases spanning the gap. As DNA, the CDR3 is TGTGCCAGCAGCTACCACAGGGATGCAAATTCACCCCTCCACTTT. It specifies CASSYHRDANSPLHF.

This clonotype was seen a handful of times. The rearrangement joins TRBV5-6 to TRBJ2-3; weak D call: TRBD1 (6 bases). There are 13 residues in the CDR3. V was trimmed by 0 bases and J by 11 bases, leaving 13 bases between them. Looked up from germline, CDR1 is SGHDT and CDR2 is YYEEEE. CDR3 nucleotide sequence: TGTGCCAGCAGCTTGGGCCCCCCAGGGGAGCAGTATTTT. It specifies CASSLGPPGEQYF.

The V and J genes are TRBV10-3 and TRBJ2-5; TRBD1 aligns across 10 bases. V shed 5 bases and J 5 bases; nucleotides not matched to a gene: 8. Germline V lookup: CDR1 ENHRY, CDR2 SYGVKD. The CDR3 is made up of 15 amino acids. This chain's CDR3 is CAISPRGQGFETQYF. The CDR3, as DNA: TGTGCCATCAGTCCCAGGGGACAGGGGTTTGAGACCCAGTACTTC.

This clonotype occurred many times. CDR3 amino acids: CASSATGTGELFF. CDR3 bases: TGTGCCAGCAGCGCGACAGGGACCGGGGAGCTGTTTTTT. The V call is TRBV12-3 or TRBV12-4, the J call TRBJ2-2; 7 bases line up with TRBD1. There are 13 residues in the CDR3. The junction had 3 bases not matched to a gene; V was cut back by 6 bases and J by 5 bases.

This clonotype has only a few counts. The V gene is TRBV2, the J gene TRBJ2-6; 7 bases agree with TRBD1. Germline assignment: CDR1 SNHLY and CDR2 FYNNEI. The trim removed 5 bases at V and 1 base at J, leaving 2 bases unmatched. The length of the CDR3 is 15 residues. The CDR3 nucleotides read TGTGCCAGCAGTCAGGACAGGTCTGGGGCCAACGTCCTGACTTTC. It yields the protein CASSQDRSGANVLTF.

This clonotype turned up a few times. The chain recombines TRBV9 with TRBJ2-3; 11 bases match TRBD2. The J segment lost 3 bases and the V segment lost 3 bases, leaving 9 bases of the junction unmatched. This CDR3 is 17 amino acids long. The germline gives CDR1 SGDLS, CDR2 YYNGEE. The DNA for the CDR3 is TGTGCCAGCAGCGAGGAGACTAGCGGGATTAGGACAGATACGCAGTATTTT. This translates into CASSEETSGIRTDTQYF.

This clonotype came up a few times. V gene TRBV20-1 combines with J gene TRBJ1-1; D remains unclear. CDR1 is DFQATT, CDR2 SNEGSKA, per germline (reference sequence). Deletions cut 5 bases from V and 6 bases from J, with 13 bases between. This CDR3 has 12 residues. The CDR3, as DNA: TGCAGTGCTGCCCCCCGTGCGGCTGAAGCTTTCTTT. Residues: CSAAPRAAEAFF.

This clonotype was recorded once. The V gene is TRBV3-1, the J gene TRBJ1-5; 8 nucleotides line up with TRBD1. V shed 1 base and J 6 bases; nucleotides not matched to a gene: 2. The CDR3 is made up of 14 amino acids. Germline assignment: CDR1 LGHDT and CDR2 YNNKEL (reference sequence). The CDR3: CASSQGTGSQPQHF. The CDR3 coding sequence is TGTGCCAGCAGCCAAGGGACAGGGAGTCAGCCCCAGCATTTT. The complete variable domain, with remaining parts taken from reference TRBV3-1 and TRBJ1-5, reads DTAVSQTPKYLVTQMGNDKSIKCEQNLGHDTMYWYKQDSKKFLKIMFSYNNKELIINETVPNRFSPKSPDKAHLNLHINSLELGDSAVYFCASSQGTGSQPQHFGDGTRLSIL.

The CDR3: CASSSRQGNQPQHF. The DNA of the CDR3 is TGTGCCAGCAGCTCCCGACAGGGAAATCAGCCCCAGCATTTT. The chain combines TRBV4-2 with TRBJ1-5, with TRBD1 identical over 7 bases. Germline values: CDR1 LGHNA, CDR2 YNFKEQ. The junction had 5 bases not matched to a gene; V was cut back by 5 bases and J by 4 bases. The CDR3 is made up of 14 amino acids.

This clonotype was picked up one time. The chain employs TRBV5-1 and TRBJ1-4, with 8 bases aligning to TRBD1. This CDR3 contains 16 residues. CDR1 is SGHRS, CDR2 YFSETQ, per germline. With V trimmed by 4 bases and J by 2 bases, 7 bases remained unmatched. CDR3 amino acids: CASSDGPGGTNEKLFF. The CDR3 DNA sequence: TGCGCCAGCAGCGACGGACCAGGGGGCACTAATGAAAAACTGTTTTTT.

This clonotype was counted only a few times. The V gene is TRBV12-3 or TRBV12-4, the J gene TRBJ2-1; D gene unclear. The germline V and J ends were trimmed by 3 bases and 6 bases, with 18 bases remaining between them. The CDR3 runs 16 residues. CDR3 in DNA: TGTGCCAGCAGTTTCTGGCCCTCGCCCCCCCCCAATGAGCAGTTCTTC. Translating it yields CASSFWPSPPPNEQFF.

DNA of the CDR3: TGTGCCAGCAGCCGCCGAGCTTACGAGCAGTACTTC. It specifies CASSRRAYEQYF. This rearrangement joins TRBV7-2 to TRBJ2-7; D is uncertain. The CDR3 extends over 12 amino acids. V gave up 5 bases and J gave up 4 bases, with 9 bases separating them. Germline CDR1 and CDR2: SGHTA and FQGNSA.

The chain employs TRBV12-3 or TRBV12-4 and TRBJ1-6; TRBD1 matches at 10 bases. Trimming at V came to 6 bases and at J to 6 bases, leaving 8 bases not matched to a gene. This CDR3 spans 16 amino acids. The CDR3: CASRQGQGTFNSPLHF. CDR3 nucleotides: TGTGCCAGCAGACAGGGACAGGGGACATTTAATTCACCCCTCCACTTT.

This chain connects TRBV24-1 to TRBJ1-4, with 9 bases aligning to TRBD1. The ends lost 7 bases at V and 5 bases at J; junction bases unmatched: 10. Germline CDR1 and CDR2: KGHDR and SFDVKD. The CDR3 has 16 amino acids. CDR3 in DNA: TGTGCCACCAGCTCCACCACCGGGACAGGGAATGAAAAACTGTTTTTT. Its protein product is CATSSTTGTGNEKLFF.

In its sample, this clonotype was seen once. CDR3 DNA sequence: TGTGCCAGCAGGCCGAGGCGTTTTACCGGGGAGCTGTTTTTT. Its protein product is CASRPRRFTGELFF. This chain uses TRBV12-3 or TRBV12-4 with TRBJ2-2; D is ambiguous. The CDR3 extends over 14 amino acids. V was clipped by 6 bases and J by 5 bases, with 13 bases between them.

This clonotype has a handful of counts. DNA for the CDR3: TGTGCCAGCAGTGTTGGACTAGCGGGAGTCGAGCAGTACTTC. Amino acids: CASSVGLAGVEQYF. The gene calls are TRBV2 and TRBJ2-7; 13 positions match TRBD2. V was clipped by 4 bases and J by 6 bases; unmatched bases: 3. CDR1 and CDR2 (germline): SNHLY, FYNNEI. This CDR3 contains 14 residues.

The sample holds a few counts of this clonotype. V gene TRBV4-1 combines with J gene TRBJ2-7; D is possibly TRBD2 (5 bases). The CDR3 extends over 14 amino acids. Germline CDR1 and CDR2: MGHRA and YSYEKL. V lost 5 bases and J lost 3, with 14 bases in between. Written as DNA, the CDR3 is TGCGCCAGCAGCTCTTGGCCGGGGAGCTACGAGCAGTACTTC. It yields the protein CASSSWPGSYEQYF.

This clonotype appeared a few times. The chain carries TRBV9 and TRBJ2-2; TRBD2 agrees at 10 bases. Germline CDR1 SGDLS, CDR2 YYNGEE. This CDR3 comprises 16 residues. Losses at the gene ends were 0 bases for V and 6 bases for J; bases not matched to a gene: 5. CDR3 DNA: TGTGCCAGCAGCGTAGAGGACAGCGGGGGGGCCGGGGAGCTGTTTTTT. It is translated as CASSVEDSGGAGELFF.

This chain connects TRBV7-9 to TRBJ1-1, with 8 bases fitting TRBD1. There are 14 residues in the CDR3. Germline CDR1 SEHNR, CDR2 FQNEAQ (reference sequence). V gave up 5 bases and J gave up 1 base; unmatched junction bases: 3. CDR3 DNA sequence: TGTGCCAGCAGCAAAGGACAGGGGAACACTGAAGCTTTCTTT. This codes for CASSKGQGNTEAFF.